This TCR beta chain was profiled in a study of CD8+CD57+ T cells in acquired aplastic anemia. In patients chosen for sequencing, flow cytometry had shown CD8+CD57+ cell expansion. Blood came from patients not yet given any therapy. TCR beta VDJ and CDR3 profiles were obtained from a genomic DNA template. TCRdb called the reads again in MiXCR, with one record for every CDR3 protein. The sample lists 100,000 to 150,000 distinct CDR3 sequences, over 30% seen once, with around 2.7% in the top ten. This clonotype appeared many times. The germline V gene encodes CDR1 DFQATT and CDR2 SNEGSKA (reference sequence). CDR3 length equals 16 residues. Trimming took 0 bases from V and 5 from J; bases not matched to a gene: 8.

Sequenced: sorted CD4+, CD8+, or CD8+CD57+ T cells (not recorded which) from PBMCs. The sequence was collected from a human donor with aplastic anemia. This chain links TRBV20-1 with TRBJ2-3; 10 bases line up with TRBD2. The CDR3: CSARDAAGGSGDTQYF. The CDR3 nucleotides are TGCAGTGCTAGAGACGCAGCGGGGGGGTCGGGAGATACGCAGTATTTT.